Listed below are T cell receptor beta chains from one sample, sequenced in a study of OX40 agonist ivuxolimab in advanced cancers. The data were produced by immunoSEQ multiplex PCR, yet TCRdb's version contains in-frame clones alone and is incomplete. The table lists approximately 50,000 clones, around 81% of them singletons, with 2.8% in the top ten. The sequenced sample was CD4+ or CD8+ T cells sorted from blood, obtained in a trial of the OX40 agonist ivuxolimab. Receptors originate from an adult with an advanced solid tumor such as melanoma, head and neck, liver or kidney cancer. Each CDR3 is given without its conserved first and last residue. A D gene is named only where the DNA matches it firmly. Clone size appears in some rows only: once, few, many, or a class for an expanded clone.

V,length,D,size,J,CDR3
TRBV30,10,NA,NA,TRBJ2-5,AWERIQETQY
TRBV10-3,12,TRBD2,NA,TRBJ2-5,AISFGGAGETQY
TRBV7-9,12,NA,NA,TRBJ1-6,ASSLLGALSPLH
TRBV2,11,NA,NA,TRBJ1-5,ASSDTGNQPQH
TRBV6-5,11,NA,NA,TRBJ1-2,ASSGIGLYGYT
TRBV2,14,TRBD1,NA,TRBJ2-5,ASSDGTGKSWETQY
TRBV29-1,14,TRBD1,NA,TRBJ2-7,SVTGTGLGPPYEQY
TRBV6-5,12,NA,few,TRBJ2-5,ASSLTLRQETQY
TRBV7-9,12,NA,NA,TRBJ1-3,ASSLEAGGNTIY
TRBV7-9,12,NA,NA,TRBJ2-2,ASSSQGDTGELF
TRBV18,11,NA,NA,TRBJ1-2,ASSPRGIRGYT
TRBV15,12,NA,NA,TRBJ1-1,ATSRDRVNTEAF
TRBV27,11,NA,NA,TRBJ2-1,ASSPPGWNEQF
TRBV5-1,12,NA,NA,TRBJ1-2,ASSLVWAVYGYT
TRBV5-5,14,TRBD2,NA,TRBJ2-5,ASSSGLAGAGETQY
TRBV4-1,15,NA,NA,TRBJ1-4,ASSQGGGFKANEKLF
TRBV5-4,14,NA,NA,TRBJ2-4,ASSIYRGGGENIQY
TRBV7-3,12,NA,few,TRBJ1-1,ASSPGSLVTEAF
TRBV29-1,13,NA,NA,TRBJ1-1,SVVGTGGMNTEAF
TRBV7-9,10,NA,NA,TRBJ1-5,ASSVTNQPQH
TRBV7-6,13,NA,NA,TRBJ1-1,ASSLVPRSREEAF
TRBV7-3,11,NA,NA,TRBJ2-1,ASSYQVANEQF
TRBV9,12,TRBD1,NA,TRBJ2-2,ASSSGQATGELF
TRBV7-2,12,TRBD2,NA,TRBJ2-7,ASSKTSGSYEQY
TRBV29-1,10,TRBD2,NA,TRBJ2-7,SVALAGGEQY
TRBV7-6,12,NA,NA,TRBJ2-5,ASSPPPGGETQY
TRBV4-1,11,NA,NA,TRBJ2-5,ASSQEQAWTQY
TRBV29-1,11,NA,few,TRBJ2-3,SVAPGGTDTQY
TRBV5-4,13,TRBD2,NA,TRBJ2-3,ASSPSAGSTDTQY
TRBV6-1,13,NA,NA,TRBJ1-5,ASLIFGGGNQPQH
TRBV5-4,13,NA,NA,TRBJ2-1,ASSFQPSSYNEQF
TRBV9,12,NA,once,TRBJ2-6,ASSAPPGANVLT
TRBV6-9,11,NA,NA,TRBJ1-6,ASSYRGKSPLH
TRBV6-1,12,NA,NA,TRBJ2-6,ASSEMSGANVLT
TRBV11-3,14,NA,NA,TRBJ1-1,ASSPGSRIISTEAF
TRBV5-1,15,TRBD1,NA,TRBJ1-4,ASSLSRGDRTNEKLF
TRBV20-1,9,NA,NA,TRBJ2-7,SARQDVEQY
TRBV6-6,10,NA,NA,TRBJ2-5,ASMRARETQY
TRBV5-1,12,NA,NA,TRBJ2-5,ASSQGIGGETQY
TRBV27,12,NA,NA,TRBJ2-7,ATGFGLRFGEQY
TRBV11-3,13,NA,NA,TRBJ2-1,ASSLGEGGYNEQF
TRBV4-3,12,NA,NA,TRBJ1-1,ASSQDLPSTEAF
TRBV11-2,11,NA,NA,TRBJ2-7,ASTSPGLDEQY
TRBV6-5,13,NA,NA,TRBJ2-7,ASSYSNRFSYEQY
TRBV18,14,NA,NA,TRBJ2-2,ASSPRSLGTAGELF
TRBV5-6,13,NA,NA,TRBJ2-1,ASSVGQSSYNEQF